A selection of T cell receptor beta chains follows, all from one sample in a study of shared clonotypes between healthy human individuals. The method was immunoSEQ multiplex PCR; TCRdb's version includes in-frame clones alone and lacks a portion of them. This sample has some 2,500,000 clones, with over 85% found just once. Sequencing input: naive CD4+ T cells from PBMCs. All receptors come from a man younger than 30 in good health. Some clones in this sample may be carry-over from other donors' samples. CDR3s include the opening cysteine and the closing phenylalanine or tryptophan. The D gene is left open where the match is weak. Not every row has a clone size; where given, it reads once, few, many or a size class.

v_gene	len	abundance	d_gene	j_gene	CDR3nt	CDR3aa
TRBV28	16	.	TRBD1	TRBJ2-3	TGTGCCAGCAGCCGGGGGCCGGGACAGGGACTGCATACGCAGTATTTT	CASSRGPGQGLHTQYF
TRBV2	12	once	.	TRBJ2-7	TGTGCCAGCAGTCAGGACAGCCTTGAGCAGTACTTC	CASSQDSLEQYF
TRBV6-5	15	.	TRBD1	TRBJ1-3	TGTGCCAGCAGGACGGACAGGAACTCTGGAAACACCATATATTTT	CASRTDRNSGNTIYF
TRBV7-3	15	.	TRBD2	TRBJ2-2	TGTGCCAGCAGCTTAACGTGGACTAGCGGACACGGGCTGTTTTTT	CASSLTWTSGHGLFF
TRBV2	16	.	TRBD1	TRBJ2-5	TGTGCCAGCAGTGAATATGGGACAGATCTAGGAGAGACCCAGTACTTC	CASSEYGTDLGETQYF
TRBV5-1	12	few	.	TRBJ2-7	TGCGCCAGCAGCTTGGGCAGCAACGAGCAGTACTTC	CASSLGSNEQYF
TRBV27	14	.	TRBD1	TRBJ2-7	TGTGCCAGCAGACTTCCGGGACAGGGCTCCGAGCAGTACTTC	CASRLPGQGSEQYF
TRBV28	16	.	TRBD1	TRBJ2-2	TGTGCCAGCAGTCGACGCCCCGACAGGGCAGGAAGGGAGCTGTTTTTT	CASSRRPDRAGRELFF
TRBV6-1	14	.	.	TRBJ1-4	TGTGCCAGCACCGAGGTAGTAACTAATGAAAAACTGTTTTTT	CASTEVVTNEKLFF
TRBV27	19	.	.	TRBJ1-5	TGTGCCAGCAGTCCACGGATTCCCCGCAGCTATAATAGCAATCAGCCCCAGCATTTT	CASSPRIPRSYNSNQPQHF
TRBV6-1	12	once	.	TRBJ2-5	TGTGCCAGCAGTGAGATTTTCTGGACCCAGTACTTC	CASSEIFWTQYF
TRBV2	14	.	.	TRBJ2-7	TGTGCCAGCGCAAAGGAGGGCAGGGGGTTCGAGCAGTACTTC	CASAKEGRGFEQYF
TRBV28	12	.	.	TRBJ1-6	TGTGCCAGCAGTTTCGAGGGTTCACCCCTCCACTTT	CASSFEGSPLHF
TRBV18	16	.	.	TRBJ1-3	TGTGCCAGCTCACCCCCGGGCTCTTCCTCTGGAAACACCATATATTTT	CASSPPGSSSGNTIYF
TRBV28	15	.	TRBD1	TRBJ2-7	TGTGCCAGCAGGTTAGGACAGGTTTCCACCTACGAGCAGTACTTC	CASRLGQVSTYEQYF
TRBV7-3	17	.	.	TRBJ1-2	TGTGCCAGCAGCTTAGGTCTTCCGGGAGGGCAACCCGATGGCTACACCTTC	CASSLGLPGGQPDGYTF
TRBV5-4	14	once	.	TRBJ2-5	TGTGCCAGCAGCTCGTATGGGGGACAAGAGACCCAGTACTTC	CASSSYGGQETQYF
TRBV30	14	.	.	TRBJ2-7	TGTGCCTGGAGTGTATTTGAGAAAACCTACGAGCAGTACTTC	CAWSVFEKTYEQYF
TRBV5-5	17	.	.	TRBJ2-3	TGTGCCAGCAGCTTGGCTGGCCTGGGGCTTAGCACAGATACGCAGTATTTT	CASSLAGLGLSTDTQYF
TRBV28	12	.	.	TRBJ2-7	TGTGCCAGCAGTTTCCTACATGAAGAGCAGTACTTC	CASSFLHEEQYF
TRBV4-2	16	.	TRBD2	TRBJ2-7	TGTGCCAGCAGCCAAGGGGGACTAGCGGATTCCTACGAGCAGTACTTC	CASSQGGLADSYEQYF
TRBV28	15	.	.	TRBJ2-1	TGTGCCAGCACCTCCCCAGGGCGAGGGGGCAATGAGCAGTTCTTC	CASTSPGRGGNEQFF
TRBV27	17	.	.	TRBJ2-7	TGTGCCAGCAGTTCTTTGGGTCGGCGGGGCCCCGGACAACAGCAGTACTTC	CASSSLGRRGPGQQQYF
TRBV11-2	13	.	.	TRBJ1-5	TGTGCCAGCAGCTTAGAAGTCCATCAGCCCCAGCATTTT	CASSLEVHQPQHF
TRBV11-1	12	once	.	TRBJ1-1	TGTGCCAGCAGCTTAGACGTCGGGTTAGCTTTCTTT	CASSLDVGLAFF
TRBV11-2	16	once	.	TRBJ1-3	TGTGCCAGCAGCCCCCTCTGGGGGGGTTCTGGAAACACCATATATTTT	CASSPLWGGSGNTIYF
TRBV2	13	few	.	TRBJ1-1	TGTGCCAGCAGTGAAGAGAGAGACACTGAAGCTTTCTTT	CASSEERDTEAFF
TRBV21-1	17	.	.	TRBJ1-5	TGTGCCAGCAGCAAAACTAGGCGGGACAGGGATATTCAGCCCCAGCATTTT	CASSKTRRDRDIQPQHF
TRBV28	12	.	.	TRBJ1-4	TGTGCCAGCAGTTGGGTGAAGGGAAAACTGTTTTTT	CASSWVKGKLFF
TRBV18	13	.	.	TRBJ1-2	TGTGCCAGCTCACCTTCTGAAGACTATGGCTACACCTTC	CASSPSEDYGYTF